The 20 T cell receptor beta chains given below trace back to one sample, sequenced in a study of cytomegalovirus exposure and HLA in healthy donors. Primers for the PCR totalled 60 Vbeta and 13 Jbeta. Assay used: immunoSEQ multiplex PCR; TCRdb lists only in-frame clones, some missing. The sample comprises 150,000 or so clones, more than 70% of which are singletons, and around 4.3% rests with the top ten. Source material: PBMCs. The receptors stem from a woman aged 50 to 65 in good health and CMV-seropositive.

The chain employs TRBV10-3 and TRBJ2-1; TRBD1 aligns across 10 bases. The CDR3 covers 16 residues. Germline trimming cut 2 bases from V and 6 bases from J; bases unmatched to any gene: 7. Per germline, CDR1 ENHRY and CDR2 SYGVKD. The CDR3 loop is CAISEPGTGDPNEQFF. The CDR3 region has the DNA TGTGCCATCAGTGAGCCAGGGACAGGGGACCCCAATGAGCAGTTCTTC.

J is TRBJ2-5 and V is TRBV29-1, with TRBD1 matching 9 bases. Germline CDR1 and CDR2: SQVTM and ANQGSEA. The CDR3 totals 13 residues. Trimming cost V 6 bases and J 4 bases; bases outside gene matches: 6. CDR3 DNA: TGCAGCGTGGAGGACAGGGGAGGAGAGACCCAGTACTTC. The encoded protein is CSVEDRGGETQYF.

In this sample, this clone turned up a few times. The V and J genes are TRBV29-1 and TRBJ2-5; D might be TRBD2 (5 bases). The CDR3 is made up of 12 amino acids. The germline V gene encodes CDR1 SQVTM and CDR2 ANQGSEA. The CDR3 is CGGGESQETQYF. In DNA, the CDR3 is TGCGGAGGTGGGGAGTCCCAGGAGACCCAGTACTTC.

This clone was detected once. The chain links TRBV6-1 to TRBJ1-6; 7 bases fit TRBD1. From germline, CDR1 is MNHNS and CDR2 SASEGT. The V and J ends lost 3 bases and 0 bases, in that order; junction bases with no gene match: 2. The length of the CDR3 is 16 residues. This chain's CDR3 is CASSEGQHSYNSPLHF. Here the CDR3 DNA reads TGTGCCAGCAGTGAGGGACAGCACTCCTATAATTCACCCCTCCACTTT.

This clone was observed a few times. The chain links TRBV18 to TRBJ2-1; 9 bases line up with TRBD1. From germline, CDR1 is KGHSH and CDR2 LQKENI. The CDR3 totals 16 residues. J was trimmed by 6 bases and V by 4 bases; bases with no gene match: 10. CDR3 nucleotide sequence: TGTGCCAGCTCACTGGGACAGGGTTCCTCTGGCAATGAGCAGTTCTTC. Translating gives CASSLGQGSSGNEQFF.

The CDR3 nucleotides read TGTGCCAGCAGCTTAGCAGGGTCGGGCTATGGCTACACCTTC. Translating gives CASSLAGSGYGYTF. This chain joins TRBV11-2 and TRBJ1-2; tentatively, D is TRBD1 (5 bases). The length of the CDR3 is 14 residues. From germline, CDR1 is SGHAT and CDR2 FQNNGV. V gave up 1 base and J gave up 4 bases, with 10 bases separating them. The full variable domain, its missing parts supplied by reference TRBV11-2 and TRBJ1-2, is EAGVAQSPRYKIIEKRQSVAFWCNPISGHATLYWYQQILGQGPKLLIQFQNNGVVDDSQLPKDRFSAERLKGVDSTLKIQPAKLEDSAVYLCASSLAGSGYGYTFGSGTRLTVV.

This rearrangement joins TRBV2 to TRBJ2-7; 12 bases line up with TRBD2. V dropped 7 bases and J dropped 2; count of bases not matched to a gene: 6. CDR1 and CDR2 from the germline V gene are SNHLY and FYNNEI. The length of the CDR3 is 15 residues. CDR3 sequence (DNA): TGTGCCAGCACTCGGACTAGCGGGAACACCTACGAGCAGTACTTC. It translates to CASTRTSGNTYEQYF.

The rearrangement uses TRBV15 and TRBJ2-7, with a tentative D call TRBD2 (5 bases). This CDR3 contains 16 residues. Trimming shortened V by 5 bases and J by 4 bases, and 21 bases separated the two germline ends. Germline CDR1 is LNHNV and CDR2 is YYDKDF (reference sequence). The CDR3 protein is CATSPPSGESSYEQYF. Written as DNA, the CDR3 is TGTGCCACCAGCCCCCCCAGCGGAGAAAGCTCTTACGAGCAGTACTTC.

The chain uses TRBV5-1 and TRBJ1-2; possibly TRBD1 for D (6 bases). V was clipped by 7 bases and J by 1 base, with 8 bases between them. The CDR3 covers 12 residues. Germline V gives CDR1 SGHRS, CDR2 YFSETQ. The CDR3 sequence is CASRQDNYGYTF. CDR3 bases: TGCGCCAGCCGACAGGATAACTATGGCTACACCTTC.

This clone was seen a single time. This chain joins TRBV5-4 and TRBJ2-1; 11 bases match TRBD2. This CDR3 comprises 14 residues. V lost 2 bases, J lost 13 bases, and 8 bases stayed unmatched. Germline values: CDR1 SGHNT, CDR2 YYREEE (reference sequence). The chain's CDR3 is CASSLPGTSGPQFF. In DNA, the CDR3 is TGTGCCAGCAGCTTACCCGGGACTAGCGGCCCCCAGTTCTTC.

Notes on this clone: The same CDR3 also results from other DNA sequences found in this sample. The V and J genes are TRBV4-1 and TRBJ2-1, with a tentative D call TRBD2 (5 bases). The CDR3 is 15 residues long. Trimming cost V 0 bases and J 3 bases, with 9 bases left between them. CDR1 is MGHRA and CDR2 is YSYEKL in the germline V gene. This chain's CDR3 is CASSQEGGLYNEQFF. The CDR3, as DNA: TGCGCCAGCAGCCAAGAGGGCGGACTCTACAATGAGCAGTTCTTC.

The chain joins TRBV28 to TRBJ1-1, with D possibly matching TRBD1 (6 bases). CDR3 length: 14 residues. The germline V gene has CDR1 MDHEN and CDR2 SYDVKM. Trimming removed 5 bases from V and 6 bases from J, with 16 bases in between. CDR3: CASSPAGTNSEAFF. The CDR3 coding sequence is TGTGCCAGCAGTCCAGCCGGGACAAATTCTGAAGCTTTCTTT.

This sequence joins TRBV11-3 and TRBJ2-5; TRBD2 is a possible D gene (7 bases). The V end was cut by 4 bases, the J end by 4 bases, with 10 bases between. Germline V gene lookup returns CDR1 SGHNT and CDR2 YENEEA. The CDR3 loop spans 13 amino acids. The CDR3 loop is CASSSGGRETQYF. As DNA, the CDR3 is TGTGCCAGCAGCTCCGGGGGGCGAGAGACCCAGTACTTC.

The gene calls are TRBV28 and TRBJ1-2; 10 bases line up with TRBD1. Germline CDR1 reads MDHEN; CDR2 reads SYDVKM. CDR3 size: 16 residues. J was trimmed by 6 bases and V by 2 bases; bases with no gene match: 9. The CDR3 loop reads CASSLRRDRGLNGYTF. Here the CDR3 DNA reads TGTGCCAGCAGTTTACGGCGGGACAGGGGTTTGAATGGCTACACCTTC.

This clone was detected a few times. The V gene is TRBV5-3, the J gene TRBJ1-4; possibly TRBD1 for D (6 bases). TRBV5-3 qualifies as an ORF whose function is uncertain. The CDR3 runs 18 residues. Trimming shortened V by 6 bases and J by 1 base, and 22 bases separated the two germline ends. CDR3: CARILRGRMDLTNEKLFF. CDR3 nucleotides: TGTGCCAGAATCCTTAGGGGGAGAATGGATTTAACTAATGAAAAACTGTTTTTT.

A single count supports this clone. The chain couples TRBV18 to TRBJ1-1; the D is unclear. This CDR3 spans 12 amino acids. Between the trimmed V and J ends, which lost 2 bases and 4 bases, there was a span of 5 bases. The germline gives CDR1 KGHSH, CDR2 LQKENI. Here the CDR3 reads CASSPGPTEAFF. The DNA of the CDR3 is TGTGCCAGCTCACCAGGGCCCACTGAAGCTTTCTTT.

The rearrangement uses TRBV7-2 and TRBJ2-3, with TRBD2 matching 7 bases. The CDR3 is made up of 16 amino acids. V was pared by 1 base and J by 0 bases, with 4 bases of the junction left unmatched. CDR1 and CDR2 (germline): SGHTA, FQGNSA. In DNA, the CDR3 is TGTGCCAGCAGCTTAGTCGGTAGCGGGAGCACAGATACGCAGTATTTT. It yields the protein CASSLVGSGSTDTQYF.

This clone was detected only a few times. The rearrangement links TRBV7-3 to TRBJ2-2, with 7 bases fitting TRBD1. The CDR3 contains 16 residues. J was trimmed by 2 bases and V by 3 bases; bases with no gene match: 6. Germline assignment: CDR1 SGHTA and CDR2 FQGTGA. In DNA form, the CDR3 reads TGTGCCAGCAGCTTCACAGGGACAGTCAACACCGGGGAGCTGTTTTTT. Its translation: CASSFTGTVNTGELFF.

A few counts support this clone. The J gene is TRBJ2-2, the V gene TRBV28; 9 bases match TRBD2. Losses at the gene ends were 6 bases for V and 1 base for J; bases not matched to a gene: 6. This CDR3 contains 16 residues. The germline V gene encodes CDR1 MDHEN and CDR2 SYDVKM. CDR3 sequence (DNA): TGTGCCAGCAGCTTAGCGGGAGAGGGGAACACCGGGGAGCTGTTTTTT. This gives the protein CASSLAGEGNTGELFF.

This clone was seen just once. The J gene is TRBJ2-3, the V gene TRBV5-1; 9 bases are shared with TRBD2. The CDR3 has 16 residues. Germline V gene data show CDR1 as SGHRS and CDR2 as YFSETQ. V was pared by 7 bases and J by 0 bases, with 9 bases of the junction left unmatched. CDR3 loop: CASDASGDPSTDTQYF. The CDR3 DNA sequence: TGCGCCAGCGATGCTAGCGGGGACCCTAGCACAGATACGCAGTATTTT.